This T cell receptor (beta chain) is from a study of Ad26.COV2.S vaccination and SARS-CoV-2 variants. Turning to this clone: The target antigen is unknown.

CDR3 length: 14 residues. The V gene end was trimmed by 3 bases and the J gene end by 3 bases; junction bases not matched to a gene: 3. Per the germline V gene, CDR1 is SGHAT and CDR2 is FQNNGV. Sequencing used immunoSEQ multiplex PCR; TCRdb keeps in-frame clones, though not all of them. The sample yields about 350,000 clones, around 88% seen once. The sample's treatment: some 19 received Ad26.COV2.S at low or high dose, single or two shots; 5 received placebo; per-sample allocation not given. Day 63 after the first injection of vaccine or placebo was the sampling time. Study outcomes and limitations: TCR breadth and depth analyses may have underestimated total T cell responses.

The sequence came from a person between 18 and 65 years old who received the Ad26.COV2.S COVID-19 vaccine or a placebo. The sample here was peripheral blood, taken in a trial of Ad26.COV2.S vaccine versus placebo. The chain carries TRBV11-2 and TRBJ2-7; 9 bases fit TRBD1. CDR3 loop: CASSFGTGSYEQYF. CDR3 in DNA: TGTGCCAGCAGCTTCGGGACAGGGAGCTACGAGCAGTACTTC.